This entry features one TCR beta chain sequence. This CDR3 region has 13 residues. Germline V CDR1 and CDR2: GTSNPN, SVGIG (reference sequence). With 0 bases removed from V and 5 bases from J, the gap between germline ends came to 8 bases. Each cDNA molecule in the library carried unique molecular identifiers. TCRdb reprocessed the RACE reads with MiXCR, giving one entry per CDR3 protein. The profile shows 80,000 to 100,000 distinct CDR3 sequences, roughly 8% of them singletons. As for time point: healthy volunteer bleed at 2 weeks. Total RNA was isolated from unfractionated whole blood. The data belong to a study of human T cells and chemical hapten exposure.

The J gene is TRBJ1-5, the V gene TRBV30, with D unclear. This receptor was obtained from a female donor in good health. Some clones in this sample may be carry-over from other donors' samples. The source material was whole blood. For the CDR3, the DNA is TGTGCCTGGAGTGTACAATCGGATCAGCCCCAGCATTTT. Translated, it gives CAWSVQSDQPQHF.